This T cell receptor beta chain is from a study of early T cells in non-severe SARS-CoV-2 infection. The wider study: With bulk RNA from unsorted whole blood as input, sequencing yielded unpaired chains.

The germline V gene has CDR1 SGHRS and CDR2 YFSETQ. V shed 4 bases, J shed 3 bases, and the junction held 3 bases outside the gene matches. The CDR3 extends over 15 amino acids. Individual cDNA molecules were tagged with unique molecular identifiers. TCRdb analysed the 5' RACE reads with MiXCR anew, one entry per CDR3 protein. Among 70,000 to 85,000 distinct CDR3 sequences listed, roughly 13% were seen once. Overall study findings and caveats: Matching results from VDJdb favored anti-spike CD8 responses, leaving private and CD4 specificities undetected.

This clonotype was found many times. Its cognate antigen is unknown. This TCR was recovered from an adult who was a healthcare worker with PCR-confirmed SARS-CoV-2 infection or an uninfected control (not recorded which). The J gene is TRBJ2-1, the V gene TRBV5-1; the match to TRBD2 covers 11 bases. Input material: whole blood. CDR3 sequence (DNA): TGCGCCAGCAGCCGTACTAGCGGGAGCTACAATGAGCAGTTCTTC. It codes for CASSRTSGSYNEQFF.